This TCR beta chain was captured by sequencing in a study of T-cell reconstitution after alpha-beta-depleted transplantation in children. There are 14 residues in the CDR3. V gave up 1 base and J gave up 3 bases; unmatched junction bases: 3. Germline CDR1 is SGHVS and CDR2 is FNYEAQ. This sample's TCRbeta library carried unique molecular identifier barcodes. TCRdb called the PCR reads again in MiXCR, with one record for every CDR3 protein. Of some 290,000 distinct CDR3 sequences listed, roughly 9.5% are singletons. The TCR was taken from a human donor who donated a stem cell graft to a child with SCID. The chain has TRBV7-6 and TRBJ2-7; 7 nucleotides line up with TRBD1. The sample here was PBMCs from the stem cell graft donor, taken from the stem cell graft. The CDR3 bases are TGTGCCAGCAGCTTAGAACCAGGGGGCTACGAGCAGTACTTC. Translation gives CASSLEPGGYEQYF.